This T cell receptor (beta chain) appears in the sequencing data of a study of cytomegalovirus exposure and HLA in healthy donors. Study as a whole: Genotyping showed around 80% of 398 donors falling in the Caucasian-associated ancestry cluster.

The CDR3 spans 13 residues. Germline CDR1 and CDR2: MNHNS and SASEGT. With V trimmed by 4 bases and J by 7 bases, 6 bases remained unmatched. The PCR employed 60 Vbeta primers together with 13 Jbeta primers. Profiled with immunoSEQ multiplex PCR; TCRdb holds only in-frame clones, not every one. In the table there are around 150,000 clones, nearly 80% of which are singletons. The specimen sequenced was PBMCs. This chain connects TRBV6-1 to TRBJ2-5; 7 bases are shared with TRBD1. The sequence was obtained from a woman in her forties in good health and CMV-seronegative. CDR3 region: CASSVDRVGTQYF. The CDR3 nucleotides are TGTGCCAGCAGTGTCGACAGGGTGGGGACCCAGTACTTC.